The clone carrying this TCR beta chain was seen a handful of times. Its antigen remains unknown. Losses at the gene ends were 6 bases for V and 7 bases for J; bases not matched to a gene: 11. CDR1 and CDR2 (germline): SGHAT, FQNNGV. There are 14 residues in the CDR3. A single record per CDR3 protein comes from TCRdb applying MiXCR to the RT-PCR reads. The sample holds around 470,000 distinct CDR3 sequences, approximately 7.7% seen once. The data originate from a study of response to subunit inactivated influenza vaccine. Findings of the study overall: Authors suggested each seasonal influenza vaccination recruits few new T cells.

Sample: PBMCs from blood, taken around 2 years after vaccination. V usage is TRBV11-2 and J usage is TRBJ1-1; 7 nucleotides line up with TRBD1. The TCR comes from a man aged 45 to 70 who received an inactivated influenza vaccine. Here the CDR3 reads CASSTQGGSYEAFF. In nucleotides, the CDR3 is TGTGCCAGCAGTACCCAGGGGGGCAGTTATGAAGCTTTCTTT.